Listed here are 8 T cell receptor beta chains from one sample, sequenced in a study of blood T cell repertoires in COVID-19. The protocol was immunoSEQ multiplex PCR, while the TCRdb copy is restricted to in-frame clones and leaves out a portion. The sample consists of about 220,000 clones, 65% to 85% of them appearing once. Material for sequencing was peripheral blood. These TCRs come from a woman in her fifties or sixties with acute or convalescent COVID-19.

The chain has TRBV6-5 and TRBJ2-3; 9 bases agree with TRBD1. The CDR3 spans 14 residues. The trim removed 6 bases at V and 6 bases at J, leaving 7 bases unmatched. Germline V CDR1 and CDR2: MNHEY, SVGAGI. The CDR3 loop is CASRPGQGPDTQYF. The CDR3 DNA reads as TGTGCCAGCAGACCGGGACAGGGTCCGGATACGCAGTATTTT.

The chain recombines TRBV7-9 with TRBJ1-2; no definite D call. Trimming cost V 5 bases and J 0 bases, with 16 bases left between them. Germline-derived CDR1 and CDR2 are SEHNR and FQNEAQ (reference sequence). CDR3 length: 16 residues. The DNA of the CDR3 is TGTGCCAGCAGCCTCTTTGGAGATTTAACTAACTATGGCTACACCTTC. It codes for CASSLFGDLTNYGYTF.

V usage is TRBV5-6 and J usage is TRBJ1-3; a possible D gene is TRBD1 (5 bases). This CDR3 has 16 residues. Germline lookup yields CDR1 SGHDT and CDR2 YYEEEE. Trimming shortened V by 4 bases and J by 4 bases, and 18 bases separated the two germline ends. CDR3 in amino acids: CASSLTVISSGNTIYF. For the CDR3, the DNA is TGTGCCAGCAGCCTGACAGTCATCTCCTCCGGAAACACCATATATTTT.

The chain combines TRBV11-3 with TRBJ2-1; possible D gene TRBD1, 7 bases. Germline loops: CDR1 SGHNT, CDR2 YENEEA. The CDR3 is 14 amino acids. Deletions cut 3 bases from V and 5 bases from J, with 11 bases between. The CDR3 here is CASSFGRGDNEQFF. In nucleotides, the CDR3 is TGTGCCAGCAGCTTTGGCAGGGGGGACAATGAGCAGTTCTTC.

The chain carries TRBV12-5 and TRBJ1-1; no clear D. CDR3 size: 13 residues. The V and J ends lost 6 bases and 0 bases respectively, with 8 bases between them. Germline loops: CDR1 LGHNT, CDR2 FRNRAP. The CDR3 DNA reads TGTGCTAGTGGACTGTCCATGAACACTGAAGCTTTCTTT. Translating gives CASGLSMNTEAFF.

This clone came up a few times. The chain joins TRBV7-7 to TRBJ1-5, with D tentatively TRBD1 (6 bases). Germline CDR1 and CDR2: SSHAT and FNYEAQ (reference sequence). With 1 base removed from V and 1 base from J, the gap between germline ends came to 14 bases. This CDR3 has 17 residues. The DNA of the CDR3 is TGTGCCAGCAGCTTAGTTGAGGGGGACCAGAGCAATCAGCCCCAGCATTTT. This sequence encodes CASSLVEGDQSNQPQHF.

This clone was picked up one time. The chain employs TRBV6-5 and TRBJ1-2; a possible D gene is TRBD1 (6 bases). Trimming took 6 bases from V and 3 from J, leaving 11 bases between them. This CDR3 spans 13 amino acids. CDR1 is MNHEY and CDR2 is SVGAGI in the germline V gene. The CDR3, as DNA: TGTGCCAGCAGCGACACAGGGTACTATGGCTACACCTTC. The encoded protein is CASSDTGYYGYTF.

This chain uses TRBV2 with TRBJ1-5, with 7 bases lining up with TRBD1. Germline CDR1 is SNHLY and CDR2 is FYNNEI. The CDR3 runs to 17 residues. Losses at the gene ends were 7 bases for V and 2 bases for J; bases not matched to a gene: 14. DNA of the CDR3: TGTGCCAGCACAGTGAGGCAGGGGGGTATTCGCAATCAGCCCCAGCATTTT. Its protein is CASTVRQGGIRNQPQHF.